The 7 T cell receptor beta chains presented below share a single source sample, sequenced in a study of neurological immune-mediated disorders. Each CDR3 protein gets one entry after TCRdb re-called the 5' RACE reads with MiXCR. Of around 70,000 distinct CDR3 sequences in the sample, 2.5% to 4% were seen once. The sample comprised PBMCs. These receptor sequences come from a woman aged 45-59 years with multiple sclerosis.

The sample holds many counts of this clonotype. The V and J genes are TRBV5-1 and TRBJ1-2, with TRBD1 matching 7 bases. This CDR3 is 13 amino acids long. V was clipped by 4 bases and J by 4 bases; unmatched bases: 4. The germline gives CDR1 SGHRS, CDR2 YFSETQ. CDR3 in amino acids: CASSPGDSYGYTF. The DNA for the CDR3 is TGCGCCAGCAGCCCAGGGGACAGCTATGGCTACACCTTC.

This clonotype was observed many times. The DNA for the CDR3 is TGCGCCAGCAGCACAACCAACGGACAGGGCGGTGGCTACACCTTC. Residues: CASSTTNGQGGGYTF. V and J are TRBV5-1 and TRBJ1-2, with 8 bases lining up with TRBD1. This CDR3 contains 15 residues. Germline V gene lookup returns CDR1 SGHRS and CDR2 YFSETQ. The V and J ends lost 4 bases and 7 bases, in that order; junction bases with no gene match: 12.

The sample holds one count of this clonotype. A much larger clone differs by one base, so this may be a read error. The chain recombines TRBV29-1 with TRBJ1-1, with D possibly TRBD1 on 5 matching bases. The CDR3 runs to 12 residues. The V and J ends lost 7 bases and 1 base respectively, with 10 bases between them. Germline CDR1 is SQVTM and CDR2 is ANQGSEA. CDR3 sequence reads: CSADTGNTEAFF. CDR3 sequence (DNA): TGCAGCGCCGATACAGGGAACACTGAAGCTTTCTTT.

This clonotype came up many times. The chain recombines TRBV5-6 with TRBJ2-7; maybe TRBD2 (6 bases). This CDR3 has 15 amino acids. V was trimmed by 3 bases and J by 4 bases, leaving 17 bases between them. CDR1 is SGHDT and CDR2 is YYEEEE in the germline V gene. The CDR3 DNA follows: TGTGCCAGCAGCTCGGCCATCTACGGGAGATACGAGCAGTACTTC. It yields the protein CASSSAIYGRYEQYF.

There are many counts of this clonotype. CDR3 bases: TGTGCCAGCAGCTTAGGACGACAGGGGCCAGGAAACACCATATATTTT. This translates into CASSLGRQGPGNTIYF. V usage is TRBV7-9 and J usage is TRBJ1-3; 8 bases map to TRBD1. V lost 1 base, J lost 4 bases, and 6 bases stayed unmatched. The germline gives CDR1 SEHNR, CDR2 FQNEAQ (reference sequence). This CDR3 has 16 residues.

This clonotype was found many times. The chain joins TRBV3-1 to TRBJ1-5, with TRBD1 matching 8 bases. CDR1 LGHDT and CDR2 YNNKEL come from the germline V gene (reference sequence). The CDR3 is made up of 13 amino acids. V lost 4 bases to trimming and J lost 6 bases; unmatched junction nucleotides: 2. CDR3 sequence reads: CASSLQGAQPQHF. The CDR3 DNA is TGTGCCAGCAGCCTTCAGGGGGCTCAGCCCCAGCATTTT. Full variable domain (remainder filled in from reference TRBV3-1 and TRBJ1-5): DTAVSQTPKYLVTQMGNDKSIKCEQNLGHDTMYWYKQDSKKFLKIMFSYNNKELIINETVPNRFSPKSPDKAHLNLHINSLELGDSAVYFCASSLQGAQPQHFGDGTRLSIL.

This clonotype was counted ten times or more. V usage is TRBV25-1 and J usage is TRBJ1-2; the D gene is possibly TRBD1 (5 bases). This CDR3 region has 15 residues. V lost 3 bases, J lost 4 bases, and 15 bases lay in between. Looked up from germline, CDR1 is MGHDK and CDR2 is SYGVNS. CDR3 coding DNA: TGTGCCAGCAGTGAGGGTGGGACGCTGGGCTATGGCTACACCTTC. As protein: CASSEGGTLGYGYTF.